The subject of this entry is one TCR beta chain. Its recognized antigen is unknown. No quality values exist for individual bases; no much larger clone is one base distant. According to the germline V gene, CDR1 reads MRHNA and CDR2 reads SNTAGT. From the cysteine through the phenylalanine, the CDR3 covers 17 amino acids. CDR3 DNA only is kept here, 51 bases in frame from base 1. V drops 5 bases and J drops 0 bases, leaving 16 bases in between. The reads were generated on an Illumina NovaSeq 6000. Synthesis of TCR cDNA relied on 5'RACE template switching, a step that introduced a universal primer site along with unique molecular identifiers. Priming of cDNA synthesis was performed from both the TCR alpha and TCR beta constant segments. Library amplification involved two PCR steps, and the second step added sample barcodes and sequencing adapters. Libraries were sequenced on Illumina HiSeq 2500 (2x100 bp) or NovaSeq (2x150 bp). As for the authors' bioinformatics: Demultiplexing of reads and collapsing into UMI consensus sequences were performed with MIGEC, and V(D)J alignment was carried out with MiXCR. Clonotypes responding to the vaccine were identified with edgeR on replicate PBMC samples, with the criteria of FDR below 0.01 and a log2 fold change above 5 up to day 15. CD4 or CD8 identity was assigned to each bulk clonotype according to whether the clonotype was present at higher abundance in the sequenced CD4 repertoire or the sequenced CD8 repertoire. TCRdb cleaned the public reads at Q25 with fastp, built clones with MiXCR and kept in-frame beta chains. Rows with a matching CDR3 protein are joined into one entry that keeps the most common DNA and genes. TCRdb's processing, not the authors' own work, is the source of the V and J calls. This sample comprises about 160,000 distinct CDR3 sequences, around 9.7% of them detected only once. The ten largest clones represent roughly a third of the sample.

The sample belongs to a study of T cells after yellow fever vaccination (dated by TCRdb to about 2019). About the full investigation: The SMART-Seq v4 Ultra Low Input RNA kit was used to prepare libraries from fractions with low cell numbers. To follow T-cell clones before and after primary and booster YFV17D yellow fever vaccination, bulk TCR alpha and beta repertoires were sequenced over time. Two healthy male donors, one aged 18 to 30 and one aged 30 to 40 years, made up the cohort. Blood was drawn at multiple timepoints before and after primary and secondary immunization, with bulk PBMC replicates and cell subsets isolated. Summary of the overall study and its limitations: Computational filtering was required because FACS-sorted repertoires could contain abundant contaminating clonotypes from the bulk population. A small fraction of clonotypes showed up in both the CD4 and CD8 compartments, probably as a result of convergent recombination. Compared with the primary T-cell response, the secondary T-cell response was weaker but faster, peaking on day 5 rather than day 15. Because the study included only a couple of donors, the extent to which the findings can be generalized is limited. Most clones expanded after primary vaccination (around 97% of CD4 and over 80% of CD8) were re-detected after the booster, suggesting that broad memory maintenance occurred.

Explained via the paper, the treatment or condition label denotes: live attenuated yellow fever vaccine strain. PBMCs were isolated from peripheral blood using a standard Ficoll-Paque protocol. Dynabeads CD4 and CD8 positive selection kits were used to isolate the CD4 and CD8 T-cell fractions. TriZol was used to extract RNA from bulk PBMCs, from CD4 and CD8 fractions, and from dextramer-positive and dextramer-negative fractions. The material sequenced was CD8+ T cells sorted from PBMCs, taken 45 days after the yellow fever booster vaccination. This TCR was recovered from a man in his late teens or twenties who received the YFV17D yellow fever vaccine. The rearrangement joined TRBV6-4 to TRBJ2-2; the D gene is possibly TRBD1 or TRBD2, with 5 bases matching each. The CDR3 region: CASSPAGDLANTGELFF. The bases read TGTGCCAGCAGTCCCGCCGGGGACCTAGCGAACACCGGGGAGCTGTTTTTT.